This T cell receptor (beta chain) is drawn from a study of shared clonotypes between healthy human individuals. In the case of this clone: The antigen remains unidentified.

General study findings and limits: Blood alone was sampled, and tissue repertoires likely differ.

Replicate PCRs run on sorted subsets employed 150 to 250 ng DNA, about 27,000 T cell genomes. Measured with immunoSEQ multiplex PCR; TCRdb has only the in-frame clones, and not every one. This sample has about 2 million clones; about 95% occur once, and the top ten carry approximately 1%. Selected positively for CCR7 and CD45RO-negative, naive CD8 cells excluded terminally differentiated effector memory CD45RA+ cells. V lost 4 bases and J lost 2; bases outside the gene matches: 6. CDR1 is SGHRS and CDR2 is YFSETQ in the germline V gene. The CDR3 extends over 14 amino acids. The TCR was taken from a man aged 18 to 29 in good health. The sequenced material came from naive CD8+ T cells sorted from blood. This chain uses TRBV5-1 with TRBJ2-7; 7 nucleotides agree with TRBD2. The CDR3 region has the DNA TGCGCCAGCAGCGCCTGGGGGGGAGCCTACGAGCAGTACTTC. Encoded protein: CASSAWGGAYEQYF. The whole variable domain, filled in from reference TRBV5-1 and TRBJ2-7, reads KAGVTQTPRYLIKTRGQQVTLSCSPISGHRSVSWYQQTPGQGLQFLFEYFSETQRNKGNFPGRFSGRQFSNSRSEMNVSTLELGDSALYLCASSAWGGAYEQYFGPGTRLTVT.